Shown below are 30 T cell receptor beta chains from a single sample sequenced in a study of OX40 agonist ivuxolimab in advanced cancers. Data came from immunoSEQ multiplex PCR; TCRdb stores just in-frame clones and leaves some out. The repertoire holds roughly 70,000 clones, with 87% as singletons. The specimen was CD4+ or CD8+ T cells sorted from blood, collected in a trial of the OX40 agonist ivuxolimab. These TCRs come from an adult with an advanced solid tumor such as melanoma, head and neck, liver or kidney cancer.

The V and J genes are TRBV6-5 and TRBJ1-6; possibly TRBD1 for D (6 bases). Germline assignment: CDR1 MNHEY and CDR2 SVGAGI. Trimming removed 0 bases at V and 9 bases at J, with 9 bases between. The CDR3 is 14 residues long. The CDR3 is CASSYSGGASPLHF. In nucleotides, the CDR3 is TGTGCCAGCAGTTACTCCGGGGGGGCTTCACCCCTCCACTTT.

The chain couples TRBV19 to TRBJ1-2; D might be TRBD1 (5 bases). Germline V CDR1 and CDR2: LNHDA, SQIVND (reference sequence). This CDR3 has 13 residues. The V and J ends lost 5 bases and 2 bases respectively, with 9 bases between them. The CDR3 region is CASSAGGNYGYTF. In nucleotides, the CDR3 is TGTGCCAGTAGTGCCGGGGGAAACTATGGCTACACCTTC.

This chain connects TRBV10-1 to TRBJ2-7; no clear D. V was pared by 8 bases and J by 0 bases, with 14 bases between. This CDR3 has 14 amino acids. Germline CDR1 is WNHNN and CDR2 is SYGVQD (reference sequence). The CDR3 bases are TGCGCCAGCTCCCGCGGCGGCATCTCCTACGAGCAGTACTTC. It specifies CASSRGGISYEQYF.

CDR3 DNA sequence: TGTGCCAGCAGTTTTAATTCTGGATCACCCCTCCACTTT. Translation: CASSFNSGSPLHF. J is TRBJ1-6 and V is TRBV6-5; D not certain. The germline V gene has CDR1 MNHEY and CDR2 SVGAGI. This CDR3 has 13 amino acids. Trimming pared 4 bases from V and 10 bases from J, leaving 11 bases between.

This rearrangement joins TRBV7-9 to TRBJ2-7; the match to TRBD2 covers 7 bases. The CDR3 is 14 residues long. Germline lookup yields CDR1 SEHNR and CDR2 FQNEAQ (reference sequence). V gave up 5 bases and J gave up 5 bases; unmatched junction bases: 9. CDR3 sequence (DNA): TGTGCCAGCAGCAAAAGGACTAGTCTCGACGAGCAGTACTTC. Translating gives CASSKRTSLDEQYF.

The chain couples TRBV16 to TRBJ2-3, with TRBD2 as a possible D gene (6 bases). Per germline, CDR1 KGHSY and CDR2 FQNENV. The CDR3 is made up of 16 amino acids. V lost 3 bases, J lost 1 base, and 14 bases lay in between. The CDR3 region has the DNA TGTGCCAGCAGCCAGGCCGCTAGCGATCGCACAGATACGCAGTATTTT. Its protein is CASSQAASDRTDTQYF.

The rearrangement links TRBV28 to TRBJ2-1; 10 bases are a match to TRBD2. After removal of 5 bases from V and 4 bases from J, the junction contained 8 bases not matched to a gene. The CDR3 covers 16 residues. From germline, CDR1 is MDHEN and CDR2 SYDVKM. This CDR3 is CASSLPGTSAYNEQFF. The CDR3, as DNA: TGTGCCAGCAGTCTGCCCGGGACTAGCGCTTACAATGAGCAGTTCTTC.

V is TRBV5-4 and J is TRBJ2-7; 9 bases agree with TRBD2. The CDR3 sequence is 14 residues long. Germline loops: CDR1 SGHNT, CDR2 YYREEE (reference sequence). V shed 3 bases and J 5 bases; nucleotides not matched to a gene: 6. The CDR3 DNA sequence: TGTGCCAGCAGCTCAGGTAGCGGGAGCGACGAGCAGTACTTC. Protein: CASSSGSGSDEQYF.

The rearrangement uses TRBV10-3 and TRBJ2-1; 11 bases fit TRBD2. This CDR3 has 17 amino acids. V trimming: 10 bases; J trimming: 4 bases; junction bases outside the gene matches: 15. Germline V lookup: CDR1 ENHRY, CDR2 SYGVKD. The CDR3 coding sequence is TGTGCCAGCACCGGGACTAGCGGAACTCCCCCTTACAATGAGCAGTTCTTC. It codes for CASTGTSGTPPYNEQFF.

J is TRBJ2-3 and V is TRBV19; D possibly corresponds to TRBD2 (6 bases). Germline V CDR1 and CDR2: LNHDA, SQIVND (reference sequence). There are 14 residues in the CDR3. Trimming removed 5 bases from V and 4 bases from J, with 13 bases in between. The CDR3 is CASSAGGVADTQYF. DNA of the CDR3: TGTGCCAGTAGTGCTGGAGGGGTGGCAGATACGCAGTATTTT.

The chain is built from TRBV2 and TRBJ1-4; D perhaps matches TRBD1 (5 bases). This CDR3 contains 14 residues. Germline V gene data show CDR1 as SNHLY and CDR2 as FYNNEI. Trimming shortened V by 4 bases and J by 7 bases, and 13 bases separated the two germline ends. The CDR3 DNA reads TGTGCCAGCAGTGGAACCGGGACGGTTGAAAAACTGTTTTTT. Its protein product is CASSGTGTVEKLFF.

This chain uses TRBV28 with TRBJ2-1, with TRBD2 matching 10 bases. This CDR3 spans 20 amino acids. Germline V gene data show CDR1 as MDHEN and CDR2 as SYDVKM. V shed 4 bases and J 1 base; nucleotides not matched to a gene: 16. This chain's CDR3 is CASSSGGGGSGRKSYNEQFF. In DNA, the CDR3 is TGTGCCAGCAGTTCCGGCGGAGGGGGTAGCGGGAGGAAATCCTACAATGAGCAGTTCTTC. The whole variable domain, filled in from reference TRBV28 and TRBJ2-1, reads DVKVTQSSRYLVKRTGEKVFLECVQDMDHENMFWYRQDPGLGLRLIYFSYDVKMKEKGDIPEGYSVSREKKERFSLILESASTNQTSMYLCASSSGGGGSGRKSYNEQFFGPGTRLTVL.

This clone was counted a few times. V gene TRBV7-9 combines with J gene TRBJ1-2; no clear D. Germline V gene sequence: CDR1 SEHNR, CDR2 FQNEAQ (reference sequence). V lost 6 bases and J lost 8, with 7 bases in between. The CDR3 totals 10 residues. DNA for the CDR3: TGTGCCAGCAGTGTGGTAGGCTACACCTTC. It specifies CASSVVGYTF.

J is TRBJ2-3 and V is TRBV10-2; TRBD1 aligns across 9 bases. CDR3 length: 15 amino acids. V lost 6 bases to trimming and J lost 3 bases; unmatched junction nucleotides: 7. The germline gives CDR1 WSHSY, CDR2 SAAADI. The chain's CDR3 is CASRETGGETDTQYF. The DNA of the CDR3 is TGCGCCAGCAGGGAGACAGGGGGTGAGACAGATACGCAGTATTTT.

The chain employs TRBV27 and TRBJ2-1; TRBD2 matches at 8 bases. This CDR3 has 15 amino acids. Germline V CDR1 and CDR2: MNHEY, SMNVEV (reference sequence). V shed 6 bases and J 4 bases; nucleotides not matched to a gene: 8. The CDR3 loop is CASRVLAATYNEQFF. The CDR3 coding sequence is TGTGCCAGCAGGGTACTAGCGGCCACTTACAATGAGCAGTTCTTC.

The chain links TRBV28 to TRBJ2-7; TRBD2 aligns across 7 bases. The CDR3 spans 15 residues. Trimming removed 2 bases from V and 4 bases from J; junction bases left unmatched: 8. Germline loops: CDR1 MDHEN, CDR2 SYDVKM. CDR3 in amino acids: CASSLDGLAAYEQYF. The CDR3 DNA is TGTGCCAGCAGTTTAGATGGGCTAGCGGCTTACGAGCAGTACTTC. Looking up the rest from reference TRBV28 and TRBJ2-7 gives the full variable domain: DVKVTQSSRYLVKRTGEKVFLECVQDMDHENMFWYRQDPGLGLRLIYFSYDVKMKEKGDIPEGYSVSREKKERFSLILESASTNQTSMYLCASSLDGLAAYEQYFGPGTRLTVT.

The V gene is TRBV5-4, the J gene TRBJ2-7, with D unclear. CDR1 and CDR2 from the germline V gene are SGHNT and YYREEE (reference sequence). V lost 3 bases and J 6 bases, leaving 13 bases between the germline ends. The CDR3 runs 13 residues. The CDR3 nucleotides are TGTGCCAGCAGCTCGGTGACGACAACCGAGCAGTACTTC. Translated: CASSSVTTTEQYF.

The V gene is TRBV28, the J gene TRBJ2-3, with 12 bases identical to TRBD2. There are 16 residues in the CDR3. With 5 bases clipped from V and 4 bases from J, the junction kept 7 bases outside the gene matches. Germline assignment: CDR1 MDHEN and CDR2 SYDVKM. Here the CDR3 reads CASSPTSGSSSDTQYF. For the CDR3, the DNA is TGTGCCAGCAGTCCGACTAGCGGGAGCTCCTCAGATACGCAGTATTTT. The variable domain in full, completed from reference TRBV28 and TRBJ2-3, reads DVKVTQSSRYLVKRTGEKVFLECVQDMDHENMFWYRQDPGLGLRLIYFSYDVKMKEKGDIPEGYSVSREKKERFSLILESASTNQTSMYLCASSPTSGSSSDTQYFGPGTRLTVL.

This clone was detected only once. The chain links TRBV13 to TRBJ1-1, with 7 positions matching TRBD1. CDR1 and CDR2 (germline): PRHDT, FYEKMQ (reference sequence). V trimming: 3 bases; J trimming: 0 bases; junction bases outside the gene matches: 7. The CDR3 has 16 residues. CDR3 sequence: CASSLRRGRMNTEAFF. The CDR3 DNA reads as TGTGCCAGCAGCTTGAGGAGGGGGCGTATGAACACTGAAGCTTTCTTT.

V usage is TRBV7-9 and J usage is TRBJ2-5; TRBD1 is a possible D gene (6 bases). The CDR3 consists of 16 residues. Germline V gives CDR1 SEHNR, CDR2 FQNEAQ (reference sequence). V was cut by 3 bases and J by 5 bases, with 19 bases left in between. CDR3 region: CASSLVIGQLGETQYF. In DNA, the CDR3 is TGTGCCAGCAGCTTGGTCATCGGACAGCTGGGCGAGACCCAGTACTTC.

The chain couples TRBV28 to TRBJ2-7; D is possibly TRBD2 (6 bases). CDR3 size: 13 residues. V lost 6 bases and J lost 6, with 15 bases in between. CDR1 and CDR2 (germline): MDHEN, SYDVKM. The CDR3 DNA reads TGTGCCAGCAGATCTGGGACTCTCCTCGAGCAGTACTTC. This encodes CASRSGTLLEQYF.

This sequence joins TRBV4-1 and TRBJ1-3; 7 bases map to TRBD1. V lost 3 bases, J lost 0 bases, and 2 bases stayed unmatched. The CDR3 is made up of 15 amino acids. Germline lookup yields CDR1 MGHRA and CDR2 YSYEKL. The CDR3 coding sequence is TGCGCCAGCAGCCAGGGACAGAGCTCTGGAAACACCATATATTTT. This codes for CASSQGQSSGNTIYF.

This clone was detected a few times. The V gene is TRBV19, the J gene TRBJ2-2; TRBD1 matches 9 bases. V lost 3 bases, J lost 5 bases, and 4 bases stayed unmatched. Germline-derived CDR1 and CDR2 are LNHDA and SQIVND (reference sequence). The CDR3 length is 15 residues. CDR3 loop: CASSMRDRETGELFF. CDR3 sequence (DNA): TGTGCCAGTAGTATGAGGGACAGGGAGACCGGGGAGCTGTTTTTT.

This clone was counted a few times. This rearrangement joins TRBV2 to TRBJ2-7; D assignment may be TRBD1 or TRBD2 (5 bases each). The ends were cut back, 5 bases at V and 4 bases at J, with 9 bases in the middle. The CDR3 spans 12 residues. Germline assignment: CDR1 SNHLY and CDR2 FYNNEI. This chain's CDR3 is CASSRGGYEQYF. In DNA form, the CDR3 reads TGTGCCAGCAGTAGGGGCGGGTACGAGCAGTACTTC.

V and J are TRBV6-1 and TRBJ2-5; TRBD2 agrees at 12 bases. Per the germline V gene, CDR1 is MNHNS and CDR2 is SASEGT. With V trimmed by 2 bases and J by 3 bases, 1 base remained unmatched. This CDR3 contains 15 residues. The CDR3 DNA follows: TGTGCCAGCAGTGAACTAGCGGGAGGGAAAGAGACCCAGTACTTC. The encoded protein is CASSELAGGKETQYF.

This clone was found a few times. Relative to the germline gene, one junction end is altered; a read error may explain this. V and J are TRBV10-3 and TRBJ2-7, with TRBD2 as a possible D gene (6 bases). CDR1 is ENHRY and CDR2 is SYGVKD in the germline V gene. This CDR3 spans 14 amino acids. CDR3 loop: CAIGGVGASSEQYF. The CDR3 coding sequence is TGTGCCATCGGCGGGGTGGGAGCGTCCTCCGAGCAGTACTTC.

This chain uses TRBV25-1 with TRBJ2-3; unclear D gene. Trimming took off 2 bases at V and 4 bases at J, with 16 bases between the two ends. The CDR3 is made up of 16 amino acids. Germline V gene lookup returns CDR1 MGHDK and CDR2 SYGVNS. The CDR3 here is CASSEHDPLRADTQYF. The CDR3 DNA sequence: TGTGCCAGCAGTGAACACGACCCTTTAAGGGCAGATACGCAGTATTTT.

CDR3 DNA: TGTGCCACCAGCAGAGATTTTTCGTCTAGCGGGCGGAATGAGCAGTTCTTC. It translates to CATSRDFSSSGRNEQFF. The chain is built from TRBV15 and TRBJ2-1; 8 bases line up with TRBD2. Germline V lookup: CDR1 LNHNV, CDR2 YYDKDF (reference sequence). This CDR3 region has 17 residues. With V trimmed by 0 bases and J by 7 bases, 11 bases remained unmatched.

This CDR3 is CASSRGTTNTEAFF. For the CDR3, the DNA is TGTGCCAGCAGCCGAGGGACAACGAACACTGAAGCTTTCTTT. The chain employs TRBV6-6 and TRBJ1-1, with D possibly being TRBD1 (6 bases). This CDR3 has 14 residues. V lost 6 bases to trimming and J lost 1 base, with 12 bases between them. Germline values: CDR1 MNHNY, CDR2 SVGAGI (reference sequence).

CDR3 residues: CASSLGGLAGVDEQFF. The CDR3 nucleotides are TGTGCCAGCAGCTTGGGGGGACTAGCGGGAGTGGATGAGCAGTTCTTC. The chain recombines TRBV5-4 with TRBJ2-1, with 14 bases matching TRBD2. The CDR3 sequence is 16 residues long. Per germline, CDR1 SGHNT and CDR2 YYREEE (reference sequence). Unmatched junction bases numbered 4, after V lost 0 bases and J lost 8 bases.